Listed below are T cell receptor beta chains from one sample, sequenced in a study of blood T cell repertoires in COVID-19. Using immunoSEQ multiplex PCR, the repertoire was profiled, and TCRdb retains in-frame clones only, with some absent. The data contain approximately 280,000 clones, around 90% of them singletons. The sample consisted of peripheral blood. Receptor source: a woman aged 25 to 39 with COVID-19, enrolled during active disease. Each CDR3 is given with its conserved first and last residue. The D gene is left open where the match is weak. Size is omitted from some rows. Given values are once, few, many or a class for expanded clones.

CDR3 protein	CDR3 DNA	V gene	clone size	J gene	D gene	CDR3 length
CSVAPGHYYGYTF	TGCAGCGTCGCTCCGGGACATTACTATGGCTACACCTTC	TRBV29-1	-	TRBJ1-2	-	13
CASGSGQEPPEQYF	TGTGCCAGCGGTTCGGGACAGGAGCCCCCCGAGCAGTACTTC	TRBV6-2/TRBV6-3	-	TRBJ2-7	TRBD1	14
CASSQDGRGLNTEAFF	TGTGCCAGCAGCCAAGATGGGAGGGGTCTGAACACTGAAGCTTTCTTT	TRBV3-1/TRBV3-2	-	TRBJ1-1	-	16
CASSWDRNSNQPQHF	TGTGCCAGCAGTTGGGACAGGAATAGCAATCAGCCCCAGCATTTT	TRBV6-6	-	TRBJ1-5	TRBD1	15
CASRRGTTNEKLFF	TGTGCCAGCCGTCGAGGGACAACTAATGAAAAACTGTTTTTT	TRBV2	once	TRBJ1-4	-	14
CASSQNLAGGRETQYF	TGCGCCAGCAGCCAAAATCTAGCGGGAGGCCGGGAGACCCAGTACTTC	TRBV4-1	-	TRBJ2-5	TRBD2	16
CASSLNYGYTF	TGTGCCAGCAGTCTAAACTATGGCTACACCTTC	TRBV28	-	TRBJ1-2	-	11
CASRPLRDRTVQYF	TGTGCCAGCAGACCCCTGCGGGACCGTACGGTGCAGTACTTC	TRBV11-2	-	TRBJ2-7	-	14
CASSDPQRDEQFF	TGTGCCAGCAGCGACCCTCAGCGGGATGAGCAGTTCTTC	TRBV9	once	TRBJ2-1	-	13
CASSIWGEGDQPQHF	TGTGCCAGTAGTATTTGGGGAGAGGGGGATCAGCCCCAGCATTTT	TRBV19	-	TRBJ1-5	-	15
CASRMGLAIDEQFF	TGTGCCAGCAGGATGGGACTAGCCATCGATGAGCAGTTCTTC	TRBV2	-	TRBJ2-1	TRBD2	14
CAWTASGAYEQYF	TGTGCCTGGACGGCTAGCGGAGCCTACGAGCAGTACTTC	TRBV30	few	TRBJ2-7	TRBD2	13
CASSPRLAGGPGNEQFF	TGTGCCAGCAGCCCCCGACTAGCGGGAGGGCCTGGAAATGAGCAGTTCTTC	TRBV7-9	-	TRBJ2-1	TRBD2	17
CASSRSQGISYEQYF	TGCGCCAGCAGCCGATCCCAGGGGATAAGCTACGAGCAGTACTTC	TRBV4-1	-	TRBJ2-7	-	15
CSARRNSPLHF	TGCAGTGCTAGACGGAATTCACCCCTCCACTTT	TRBV20-1	-	TRBJ1-6	-	11
CAWSNRGQYEQYF	TGTGCCTGGAGTAACAGGGGGCAGTACGAGCAGTACTTC	TRBV30	-	TRBJ2-7	TRBD1	13
CASRRDRPNYGYTF	TGTGCCAGCAGGAGAGACAGGCCTAACTATGGCTACACCTTC	TRBV6-5	-	TRBJ1-2	-	14
CASSLTGENTGELFF	TGTGCCAGCAGCTTGACAGGGGAGAACACCGGGGAGCTGTTTTTT	TRBV11-2	once	TRBJ2-2	TRBD1	15
CASSDPKTPFYGYTF	TGTGCCAGCAGTGACCCTAAGACACCCTTCTATGGCTACACCTTC	TRBV6-4	-	TRBJ1-2	-	15
CASSLRGPQETQYF	TGTGCCAGCAGCTTACGTGGGCCCCAGGAGACCCAGTACTTC	TRBV7-2	-	TRBJ2-5	-	14
CASSYSGAVNTEAFF	TGTGCCAGCAGTTACTCGGGGGCTGTTAACACTGAAGCTTTCTTT	TRBV6-5	-	TRBJ1-1	-	15
CATGPDNSNQPQHF	TGTGCCACCGGGCCCGACAATAGCAATCAGCCCCAGCATTTT	TRBV24-1	-	TRBJ1-5	-	14
CATSETSGRGEQYF	TGTGCCACCAGTGAAACTAGCGGGAGGGGTGAGCAGTACTTC	TRBV24-1	once	TRBJ2-7	TRBD2	14
CASWGQHTPGPDTQYF	TGCGCCAGTTGGGGACAGCACACCCCCGGCCCAGATACGCAGTATTTT	TRBV10-2	-	TRBJ2-3	TRBD1	16
CASSEEGWNTGELFF	TGCGCCAGCAGTGAGGAGGGATGGAACACCGGGGAGCTGTTTTTT	TRBV10-1	-	TRBJ2-2	-	15
CAWRRRSSYNEQFF	TGTGCCTGGAGGCGGCGTAGCTCCTACAATGAGCAGTTCTTC	TRBV30	-	TRBJ2-1	-	14
CASSPQGLAGEEQYF	TGTGCCAGCAGCCCACAAGGACTAGCGGGAGAAGAGCAGTACTTC	TRBV11-3	-	TRBJ2-7	TRBD2	15
CASSPGTSGRSYNEQFF	TGCGCCAGCAGTCCAGGGACTAGCGGGAGGTCTTACAATGAGCAGTTCTTC	TRBV10-1	-	TRBJ2-1	TRBD2	17
CASLTEGAAGYTF	TGTGCCAGTCTTACGGAGGGGGCGGCTGGCTACACCTTC	TRBV19	-	TRBJ1-2	TRBD1	13
CASSDIQGGTEAFF	TGTGCCAGCAGTGATATACAGGGGGGGACTGAAGCTTTCTTT	TRBV6-1	-	TRBJ1-1	TRBD1	14
CASSLGTSPRGANVLTF	TGTGCCAGCAGTTTGGGGACTAGCCCCCGTGGGGCCAACGTCCTGACTTTC	TRBV27	-	TRBJ2-6	TRBD2	17
CASSRGRGESSPLHF	TGTGCCAGCAGCCGTGGCAGGGGAGAGAGTTCACCCCTCCACTTT	TRBV7-9	-	TRBJ1-6	-	15
CSAREGAGYTF	TGCAGTGCTAGAGAAGGGGCTGGCTACACCTTC	TRBV20-1	-	TRBJ1-2	-	11
CAWSSVGTGKSPLHF	TGTGCCTGGAGCTCCGTAGGGACAGGGAAGTCACCCCTCCACTTT	TRBV30	-	TRBJ1-6	TRBD1	15
CASSFDRGRGYNEQFF	TGCGCCAGCAGCTTCGACAGGGGGCGAGGCTACAATGAGCAGTTCTTC	TRBV5-1	-	TRBJ2-1	TRBD1	16
CASSQTPGDQPQHF	TGTGCCAGCTCACAAACCCCGGGAGACCAGCCCCAGCATTTT	TRBV18	-	TRBJ1-5	-	14
CASSHLGEGTDTQYF	TGTGCCAGCAGCCATTTGGGGGAGGGCACAGATACGCAGTATTTT	TRBV3-1/TRBV3-2	once	TRBJ2-3	-	15
CASSPGQSLNTGELFF	TGTGCCAGCTCACCGGGACAGTCCCTCAACACCGGGGAGCTGTTTTTT	TRBV18	-	TRBJ2-2	TRBD1	16
CAWSVPMEGYTF	TGTGCCTGGAGTGTACCAATGGAGGGCTACACCTTC	TRBV30	-	TRBJ1-2	-	12
CASSSGLASTDTQYF	TGTGCCAGCAGCTCTGGACTAGCGAGTACAGATACGCAGTATTTT	TRBV7-3	-	TRBJ2-3	TRBD2	15
CASSLDRFYGYTF	TGTGCCAGCAGCTTGGACAGATTCTATGGCTACACCTTC	TRBV7-2	-	TRBJ1-2	-	13